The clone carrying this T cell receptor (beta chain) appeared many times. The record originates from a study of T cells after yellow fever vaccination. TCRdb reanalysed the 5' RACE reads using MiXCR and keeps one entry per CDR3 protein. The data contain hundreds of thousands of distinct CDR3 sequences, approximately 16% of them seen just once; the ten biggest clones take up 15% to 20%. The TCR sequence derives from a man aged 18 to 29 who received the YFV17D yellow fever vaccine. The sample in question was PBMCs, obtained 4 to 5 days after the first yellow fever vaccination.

CDR3 in amino acids: CASSSWGQGDNEQFF. The CDR3 coding sequence is TGTGCCAGCAGTTCCTGGGGACAGGGGGACAATGAGCAGTTCTTC. V usage is TRBV28 and J usage is TRBJ2-1; the match to TRBD1 covers 11 bases. J was trimmed by 5 bases and V by 4 bases; bases with no gene match: 4. The CDR3 covers 15 residues. CDR1 and CDR2 (germline): MDHEN, SYDVKM. Complete variable domain (other parts from reference TRBV28 and TRBJ2-1): DVKVTQSSRYLVKRTGEKVFLECVQDMDHENMFWYRQDPGLGLRLIYFSYDVKMKEKGDIPEGYSVSREKKERFSLILESASTNQTSMYLCASSSWGQGDNEQFFGPGTRLTVL.